This paragraph covers one T cell receptor beta chain sequence. Its antigen is currently not known. It has no much larger one-base neighbor in the sample; base qualities were not kept. Libraries were built with the immunoSEQ multiplex PCR assay. Turning to the authors' computational methods: A statistical classification framework was developed to diagnose cytomegalovirus status using the catalog of TCR beta chain sequences. Not all clones reach the TCRdb copy of this immuneACCESS table, which keeps in-frame sequences only. Checked studies attribute under half of the gap to unresolved V genes and leave the rest unexplained. V, J and clone size reflect that table, while D and trimming were determined from the DNA. The sample contains approximately 57,000 clones, approximately 95% of them found a single time. Jointly, the top ten make up about 5.8% of the sample. The donors belonged to the validation cohort of about 110 subjects, which was separate from the roughly 670-subject first cohort.

These data belong to a study of cytomegalovirus exposure and HLA in healthy donors (dated by TCRdb to about 2017). Background on the whole study: According to a later analysis, one platform produced both the roughly 110 validation repertoires and the 666 repertoires of the first cohort. The study was designed to test whether signatures of past pathogen exposure could be identified by cataloging public T cell receptors. A separate validation cohort of over a hundred different subjects was used in addition to the approximately 670-subject first cohort. To predict cytomegalovirus infection status, the study brought together high-throughput TCR immunosequencing, statistical association of individual TCRs with disease status, and machine learning.

CDR3 length: 13 amino acids, cysteine to phenylalanine. The kept DNA is CDR3 alone, 39 bases in frame from the first base. Trimming costs V 2 bases and J 4 bases, and their ends lie 8 bases apart. Reading the germline V gene gives CDR1 MNHNS and CDR2 SASEGT. What the study reported, not specific to this receptor: A later analysis found that TCRs clustered in the first cohort also tended to co-occur in the roughly 120 validation repertoires, with 94% of cluster scores above 0. Cytomegalovirus status was reported to be diagnosed by the classifier with high specificity and sensitivity in both the original and validation cohorts. It was suggested by the authors that the approach could potentially be generalized to other disease states and immunological phenotypes. A few of the identified cytomegalovirus-associated TCR beta chains were confirmed in vitro to be specific for cytomegalovirus antigens. The study listed 150 to 200 TCR beta chains as associated with cytomegalovirus. A later analysis had no HLA typing for the validation cohort, so co-occurrence there was scored across all 130 or so repertoires. Most TCR sequences were observed very rarely across donors, whereas some public TCRs were present in many individuals.

This TCR derives from a woman between 18 and 29 years old in good health and CMV-seronegative. The sample comprised PBMCs. The chain is encoded by TRBV6-1 joined to TRBJ1-1; the D gene cannot be resolved reliably. The CDR3 in this case is CASSELHSTEAFF. The DNA sequence follows: TGTGCCAGCAGTGAATTGCACAGCACTGAAGCTTTCTTT.